The rows below give T cell receptor beta chains drawn from one sample of a study of blood T cell repertoires in COVID-19. Profiled with immunoSEQ multiplex PCR; TCRdb holds only in-frame clones, not every one. Among 200,000 to 300,000 clones listed, roughly 80% were seen once. The sequenced sample consisted of peripheral blood. These receptors were taken from an elderly woman with COVID-19, enrolled during active disease. Each CDR3 is given with its conserved first and last residue. A D gene is named only where the DNA matches it firmly. Rows give clone size only sometimes, using once, few, many, or a class for an expanded clone.

v_call	clone_size	j_call	d_call	cdr3_aa	cdr3_nt
TRBV19	-	TRBJ1-1	-	CASSIRENTEAFF	TGTGCCAGTAGTATCCGGGAAAACACTGAAGCTTTCTTT
TRBV19	-	TRBJ1-6	-	CASTESSSYNSPLHF	TGTGCCAGTACCGAGTCGAGCTCCTATAATTCACCCCTCCACTTT
TRBV29-1	-	TRBJ1-1	-	CSVDRGPNTEAFF	TGCAGCGTTGACAGGGGCCCGAACACTGAAGCTTTCTTT
TRBV7-6	-	TRBJ2-5	-	CASSPGTIETQYF	TGTGCCAGCAGCCCTGGCACAATAGAGACCCAGTACTTC
TRBV5-4	-	TRBJ2-5	TRBD2	CASSTGLAGGQETQYF	TGTGCCAGCAGCACCGGACTAGCGGGGGGGCAAGAGACCCAGTACTTC
TRBV24-1	-	TRBJ2-3	TRBD2	CATSVGRGRTDTQYF	TGTGCCACATCTGTGGGGCGGGGGAGGACAGATACGCAGTATTTT
TRBV7-9	-	TRBJ1-6	TRBD1	CASSFALAQGIVSPLHF	TGTGCCAGCAGCTTCGCTTTGGCACAGGGGATAGTGTCACCCCTCCACTTT
TRBV7-9	-	TRBJ2-5	-	CASSFSWDTLTKETQYF	TGTGCCAGCAGCTTCTCCTGGGACACACTCACAAAAGAGACCCAGTACTTC
TRBV5-4	once	TRBJ1-1	-	CASSFSGVTEAFF	TGTGCCAGCAGCTTTTCGGGAGTCACTGAAGCTTTCTTT
TRBV18	-	TRBJ1-1	TRBD1	CASSPQAQGAGEAFF	TGTGCCAGCTCACCACAGGCACAGGGGGCAGGTGAAGCTTTCTTT
TRBV5-1	-	TRBJ2-1	TRBD2	CASKRAGGPNEQFF	TGCGCCAGCAAGCGAGCGGGGGGCCCAAATGAGCAGTTCTTC
TRBV7-6	-	TRBJ2-6	TRBD1	CASSTRQGGSGANVLTF	TGTGCCAGCAGCACTCGACAGGGTGGGTCTGGGGCCAACGTCCTGACTTTC
TRBV7-8	-	TRBJ1-1	TRBD1	CASSSQGRLNTEAFF	TGTGCCAGCAGCTCACAGGGGCGGCTGAACACTGAAGCTTTCTTT
TRBV11-2	-	TRBJ2-3	TRBD2	CASSLVILAGDTQYF	TGTGCCAGCAGCTTAGTCATACTAGCGGGAGATACGCAGTATTTT
TRBV5-4	-	TRBJ2-5	TRBD1	CASSWTGHQETQYF	TGTGCCAGCAGCTGGACAGGTCACCAAGAGACCCAGTACTTC
TRBV6-5	-	TRBJ1-1	-	CASNRPGGNTEAFF	TGTGCCAGCAATAGGCCGGGGGGGAACACTGAAGCTTTCTTT
TRBV18	-	TRBJ1-1	TRBD1	CASSPTQGRNTEAFF	TGTGCCAGCTCTCCTACACAGGGGAGGAACACTGAAGCTTTCTTT
TRBV6-2/TRBV6-3	-	TRBJ2-2	-	CASSYPASSTGELFF	TGTGCCAGCAGTTACCCCGCCTCGAGCACCGGGGAGCTGTTTTTT
TRBV28	-	TRBJ2-1	TRBD2	CASTSGTSSYNEQFF	TGTGCCAGCACCTCCGGGACTAGCTCCTACAATGAGCAGTTCTTC
TRBV19	-	TRBJ2-7	-	CASSNMLYEQYF	TGTGCCAGTAGCAACATGCTCTACGAGCAGTACTTC
TRBV30	-	TRBJ1-4	-	CAWSTDHFNEKLFF	TGTGCCTGGAGTACTGATCATTTTAATGAAAAACTGTTTTTT
TRBV19	-	TRBJ1-4	-	CASTFYTGFEKLFF	TGTGCCAGTACCTTTTATACAGGCTTCGAAAAACTGTTTTTT
TRBV4-3	-	TRBJ2-3	-	CASSQVGGAGTDTQYF	TGCGCCAGCAGCCAAGTGGGGGGAGCGGGTACAGATACGCAGTATTTT
TRBV3-1/TRBV3-2	-	TRBJ1-6	-	CASSLRGPSPLHF	TGTGCCAGCAGCCTCCGGGGTCCTTCACCCCTCCACTTT
TRBV5-8	-	TRBJ2-1	TRBD2	CASSSGLAGLSYNEQFF	TGTGCCAGCAGCTCGGGACTAGCGGGGCTCTCCTACAATGAGCAGTTCTTC
TRBV5-1	-	TRBJ2-7	TRBD1	CASSLGQGADEQYF	TGCGCCAGCAGCTTGGGACAGGGGGCCGACGAGCAGTACTTC
TRBV5-4	-	TRBJ2-2	TRBD1	CASSSQGARGTGELFF	TGTGCCAGCAGCTCACAGGGGGCGCGGGGCACCGGGGAGCTGTTTTTT
TRBV4-1	many	TRBJ2-7	TRBD1	CASRGDRDNEQYF	TGCGCCAGCAGGGGGGACAGGGACAACGAGCAGTACTTC
TRBV4-2	-	TRBJ1-2	-	CASSRSAEEANYGYTF	TGTGCCAGCAGCAGATCCGCAGAAGAAGCTAACTATGGCTACACCTTC
TRBV20-1	-	TRBJ2-5	-	CSAQGGETQYF	TGCAGTGCCCAAGGCGGCGAGACCCAGTACTTC
TRBV30	-	TRBJ1-2	-	CAWTRLRGLIYGYTF	TGTGCCTGGACTAGACTCAGGGGATTGATCTATGGCTACACCTTC
TRBV7-2	few	TRBJ1-2	TRBD1	CASSLGTGGVYGYTF	TGTGCCAGCAGCTTAGGGACAGGGGGCGTCTATGGCTACACCTTC
TRBV9	-	TRBJ1-5	-	CASSVGGEINQPQHF	TGTGCCAGCAGCGTAGGTGGAGAGATTAATCAGCCCCAGCATTTT
TRBV12-3/TRBV12-4	-	TRBJ1-6	-	CASSSGYNSPLHF	TGTGCCAGCAGTTCCGGGTATAATTCACCCCTCCACTTT
TRBV5-1	few	TRBJ1-1	-	CASSLTRYRAPTEAFF	TGCGCCAGCAGCTTGACCCGTTACAGGGCTCCAACTGAAGCTTTCTTT
TRBV2	-	TRBJ1-2	TRBD1	CASSPTGVNGYTF	TGTGCCAGCAGTCCGACAGGGGTCAATGGCTACACCTTC
TRBV20-1	-	TRBJ1-2	TRBD1	CSASPQDRSKGYTF	TGCAGTGCTAGTCCCCAGGACAGGTCCAAAGGCTACACCTTC